The clone carrying this T cell receptor (beta chain) appeared a single time. This sample is part of a study of control samples from healthy donors and cancer patients. Germline CDR1 is SGHRS and CDR2 is YFSETQ. With 4 bases clipped from V and 7 bases from J, the junction kept 6 bases outside the gene matches. CDR3 length: 15 residues. Sequencing was performed with immunoSEQ multiplex PCR; in TCRdb, only in-frame clones are kept and a portion is missing. Of approximately 52,000 clones in the sample, around 96% were seen once. This chain links TRBV5-1 with TRBJ2-1, with 12 bases aligning to TRBD2. This receptor was identified in a woman under 30 in good health. The material sequenced was blood. The chain's CDR3 is CASSQTSGGRNEQFF. CDR3 nucleotide sequence: TGCGCCAGCAGCCAAACTAGCGGGGGGAGGAATGAGCAGTTCTTC.